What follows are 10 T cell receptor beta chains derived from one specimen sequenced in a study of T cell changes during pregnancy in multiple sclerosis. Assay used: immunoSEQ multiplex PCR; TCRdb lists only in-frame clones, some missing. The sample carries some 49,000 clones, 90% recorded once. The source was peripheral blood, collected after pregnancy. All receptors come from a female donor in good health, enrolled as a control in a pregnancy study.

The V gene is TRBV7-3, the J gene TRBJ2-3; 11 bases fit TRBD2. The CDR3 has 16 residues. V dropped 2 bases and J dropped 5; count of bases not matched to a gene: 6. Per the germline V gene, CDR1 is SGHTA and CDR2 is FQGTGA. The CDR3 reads CASSLLAGGRGDTQYF. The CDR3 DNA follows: TGTGCCAGCAGCTTACTAGCGGGGGGCCGTGGAGATACGCAGTATTTT.

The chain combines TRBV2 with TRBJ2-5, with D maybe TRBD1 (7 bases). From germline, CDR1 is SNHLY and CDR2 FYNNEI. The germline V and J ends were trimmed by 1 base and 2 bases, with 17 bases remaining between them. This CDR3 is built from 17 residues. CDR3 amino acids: CASSEDAGQGGQETQYF. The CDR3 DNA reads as TGTGCCAGCAGTGAAGATGCGGGGCAGGGGGGACAAGAGACCCAGTACTTC.

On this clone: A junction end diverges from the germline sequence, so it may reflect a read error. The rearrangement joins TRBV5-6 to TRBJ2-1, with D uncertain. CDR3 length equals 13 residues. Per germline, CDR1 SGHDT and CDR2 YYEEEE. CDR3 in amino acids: CASSFVSSNEQFF. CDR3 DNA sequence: TGTGCCAGCAGCTTCGTGTCCTCCAATGAGCAGTTCTTC.

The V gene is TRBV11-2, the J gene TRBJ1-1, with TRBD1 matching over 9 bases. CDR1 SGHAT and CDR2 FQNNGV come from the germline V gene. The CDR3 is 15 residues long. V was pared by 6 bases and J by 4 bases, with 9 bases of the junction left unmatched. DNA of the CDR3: TGTGCCAGCAGGGCTACAGGGGGCGGTAGCACTGAAGCTTTCTTT. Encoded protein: CASRATGGGSTEAFF. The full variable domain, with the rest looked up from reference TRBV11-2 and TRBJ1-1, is EAGVAQSPRYKIIEKRQSVAFWCNPISGHATLYWYQQILGQGPKLLIQFQNNGVVDDSQLPKDRFSAERLKGVDSTLKIQPAKLEDSAVYLCASRATGGGSTEAFFGQGTRLTVV.

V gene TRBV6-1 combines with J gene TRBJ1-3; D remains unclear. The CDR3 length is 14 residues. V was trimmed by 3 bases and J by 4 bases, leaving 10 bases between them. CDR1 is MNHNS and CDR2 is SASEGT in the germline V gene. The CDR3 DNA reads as TGTGCCAGCAGTGAGAGGGCGGGGGGAAACACCATATATTTT. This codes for CASSERAGGNTIYF.

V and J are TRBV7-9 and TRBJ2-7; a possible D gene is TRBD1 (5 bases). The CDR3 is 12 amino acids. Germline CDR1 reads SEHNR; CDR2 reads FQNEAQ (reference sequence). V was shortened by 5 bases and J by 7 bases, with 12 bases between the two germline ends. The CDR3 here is CASSPTGREQYF. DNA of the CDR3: TGTGCCAGCAGCCCCACAGGAAGGGAGCAGTACTTC.

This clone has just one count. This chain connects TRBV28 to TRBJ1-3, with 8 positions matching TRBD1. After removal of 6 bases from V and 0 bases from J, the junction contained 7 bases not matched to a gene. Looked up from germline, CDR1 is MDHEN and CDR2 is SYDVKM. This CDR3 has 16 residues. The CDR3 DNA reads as TGTGCCAGCAGCGGGACAGGCCTCCCCTCTGGAAACACCATATATTTT. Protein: CASSGTGLPSGNTIYF.

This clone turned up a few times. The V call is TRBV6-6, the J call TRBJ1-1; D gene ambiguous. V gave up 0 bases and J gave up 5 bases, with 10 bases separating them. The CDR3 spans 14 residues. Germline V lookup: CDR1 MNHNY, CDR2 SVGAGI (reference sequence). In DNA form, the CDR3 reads TGTGCCAGCAGTTACTCGAGCGGGGATACTGAAGCTTTCTTT. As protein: CASSYSSGDTEAFF.

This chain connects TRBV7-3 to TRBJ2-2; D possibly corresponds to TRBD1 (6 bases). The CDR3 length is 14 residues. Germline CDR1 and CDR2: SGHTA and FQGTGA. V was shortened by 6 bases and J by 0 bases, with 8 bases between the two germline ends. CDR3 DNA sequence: TGTGCCAGCAGGGACAGCGCGAACACCGGGGAGCTGTTTTTT. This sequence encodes CASRDSANTGELFF.

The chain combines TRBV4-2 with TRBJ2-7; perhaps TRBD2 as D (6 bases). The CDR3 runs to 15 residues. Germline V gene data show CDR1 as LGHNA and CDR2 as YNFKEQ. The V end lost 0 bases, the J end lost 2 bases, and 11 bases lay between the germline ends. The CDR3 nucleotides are TGTGCCAGCAGCCAAGATCTGGAGGGGACCTACGAGCAGTACTTC. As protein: CASSQDLEGTYEQYF.